The sequence of this TCR beta chain was determined in a study of OX40 agonist ivuxolimab in advanced cancers. Some clones are missing from TCRdb's copy, which holds only in-frame ones; the method was immunoSEQ multiplex PCR. The data contain tens of thousands of clones, 91% of them singletons. To note about this clone: What it recognizes is unknown.

General observations from the study: At doses 0.1 to 3.0 mg/kg, CD4+ and CD8+ clones expanded.

The sequence derives from an adult with an advanced solid tumor such as melanoma, head and neck, liver or kidney cancer. This sample comprised CD4+ or CD8+ T cells sorted from blood, obtained in a trial of the OX40 agonist ivuxolimab.

The CDR3 spells CASSVVSSGTAGELFF. The CDR3 nucleotides read TGTGCCAGCAGCGTAGTGAGTAGCGGGACTGCCGGGGAGCTGTTTTTT. The J gene is TRBJ2-2, the V gene TRBV9; 8 nucleotides agree with TRBD2. Looked up from germline, CDR1 is SGDLS and CDR2 is YYNGEE. Trimming removed 0 bases from V and 6 bases from J; junction bases left unmatched: 7. The CDR3 has 16 amino acids.